A selection of T cell receptor beta chains follows, all from one sample in a study of T cell repertoires in urothelial bladder cancer. Clones were read by immunoSEQ multiplex PCR, and TCRdb kept only the in-frame ones, dropping some. This table has around 11,000 clones, about 63% appearing once. Sequencing was carried out using tumor-infiltrating cells from bladder cancer. The receptor source for this set is a human donor with a benign inflammatory bladder lesion. Both conserved end residues are trimmed from each CDR3. Each record gives: J gene, V gene, CDR3 protein.

TRBJ1-2 | TRBV7-2 | ASSLRESDGYT
TRBJ2-5 | TRBV18 | ASSRGAQETQY
TRBJ2-1 | TRBV2 | ASSEGLVREQF
TRBJ1-5 | TRBV19 | ASSMGQDQPQH
TRBJ1-6 | TRBV18 | ASSPQEGSYNSPLH
TRBJ2-1 | TRBV7-9 | ASSLAYKGLSYNEQF
TRBJ1-5 | TRBV6-1 | ASSDPRGDHQPQH
TRBJ1-2 | TRBV29-1 | SDAGSNGYT
TRBJ2-4 | TRBV9 | ASSPTQGVLAKNIQY
TRBJ1-1 | TRBV6-5 | ASIRTATGREAF
TRBJ2-7 | TRBV2 | ASRPARDSYEQY
TRBJ1-5 | TRBV19 | ASSVTGSNQPQH
TRBJ1-2 | TRBV7-9 | ASSGGADQNYGYT
TRBJ2-7 | TRBV15 | ATSRDTGTGDHEQY
TRBJ1-1 | TRBV11-2 | ASSLVPGGATLNTEAF
TRBJ1-1 | TRBV10-1 | ASSEDLALNTEAF
TRBJ2-1 | TRBV19 | ASSIAGGSPGQF
TRBJ2-3 | TRBV2 | ASSEAMGLAGTDTQY
TRBJ2-5 | TRBV2 | ASSDKEGPSDQY
TRBJ1-6 | TRBV7-6 | ASSLEVDNSPLH
TRBJ1-1 | TRBV2 | ASKDRTGLIGTEAF
TRBJ2-1 | TRBV6-1 | ASRKGRGDYNEQF
TRBJ1-2 | TRBV30 | AWQQVMGYGYT